This T cell receptor beta chain was identified in a study of Graves' ophthalmopathy and Graves' hyperthyroidism. From germline, CDR1 is MNHEY and CDR2 SVGEGT. V lost 6 bases and J 1 base, leaving 9 bases between the germline ends. The CDR3 has 13 residues. This clonotype was detected many times. Amplification of TCR beta CDR3 regions used RNA transcripts. First-round RT-PCR relied on HTBI primers, and a second-round multiplex PCR came next. From the multiplex PCR reads, TCRdb called clonotypes with MiXCR, one entry per CDR3 protein. The sample holds just over 600,000 distinct CDR3 sequences, approximately 22% seen once.

The chain employs TRBV6-2 or TRBV6-3 and TRBJ1-1; D gene ambiguous. What was sequenced was peripheral blood. This receptor was taken from a woman aged 18-29 years with stable Graves' hyperthyroidism. Some clones in this sample may be carry-over from other donors' samples. CDR3 residues: CASRRVSNTEAFF. As DNA, the CDR3 is TGTGCCAGCAGACGCGTCTCGAACACTGAAGCTTTCTTT.